This T cell receptor beta chain was documented in a study of PD-L1 blockade in urothelial cancer. Turning to the study itself: About 90% of the roughly 29 patients were men who had bladder-origin urothelial cancer.

Measured with immunoSEQ multiplex PCR; TCRdb has only the in-frame clones, and not every one. Of tens of thousands of clones listed, more than 70% are singletons. Germline values: CDR1 PRHDT, CDR2 FYEKMQ (reference sequence). CDR3 length: 12 residues. Trimming pared 2 bases from V and 7 bases from J, leaving 5 bases between. J is TRBJ2-2 and V is TRBV13; D unclear. The receptor was derived from a man in his 60s with urothelial cancer. The sample here was PBMCs, taken around atezolizumab (anti-PD-L1) treatment. CDR3 amino acids: CASSLSGGELFF. CDR3 nucleotides: TGTGCCAGCAGCTTATCGGGCGGGGAGCTGTTTTTT.